Below, one T cell receptor (beta chain) is given with its context. Participants spanned ages about 18 to 90 years and resided in about 24 US areas. Resolution of symptoms, clearance, or two negative PCRs was present in recovered Cohort 3 donors. This entry comes from a study of blood T cell repertoires in COVID-19. Study-level information: Samples taken during acute and convalescent COVID-19 were collected in the United States, Italy and Spain. In each case, the material was cDNA or gDNA derived from T cells, B-cell-depleted T cells, or PBMCs.

TCRdb's table, derived via immunoSEQ multiplex PCR, lists solely in-frame clones and lacks some. Counted here are roughly 250,000 clones, over 75% occurring once; the ten biggest clones make up 2.4%. Germline values: CDR1 MGHDK, CDR2 SYGVNS. The trim removed 4 bases at V and 7 bases at J, leaving 1 base unmatched. The CDR3 contains 13 residues. The sequencing input was PBMCs or T cells enriched from blood (not recorded which). The chain links TRBV25-1 to TRBJ2-1; 10 positions match TRBD1. The source of this sequence is a woman under 30 who had recovered from COVID-19. CDR3 bases: TGTGCCAGCAGTGTGGGACAGGGGAATGAGCAGTTCTTC. It specifies CASSVGQGNEQFF.